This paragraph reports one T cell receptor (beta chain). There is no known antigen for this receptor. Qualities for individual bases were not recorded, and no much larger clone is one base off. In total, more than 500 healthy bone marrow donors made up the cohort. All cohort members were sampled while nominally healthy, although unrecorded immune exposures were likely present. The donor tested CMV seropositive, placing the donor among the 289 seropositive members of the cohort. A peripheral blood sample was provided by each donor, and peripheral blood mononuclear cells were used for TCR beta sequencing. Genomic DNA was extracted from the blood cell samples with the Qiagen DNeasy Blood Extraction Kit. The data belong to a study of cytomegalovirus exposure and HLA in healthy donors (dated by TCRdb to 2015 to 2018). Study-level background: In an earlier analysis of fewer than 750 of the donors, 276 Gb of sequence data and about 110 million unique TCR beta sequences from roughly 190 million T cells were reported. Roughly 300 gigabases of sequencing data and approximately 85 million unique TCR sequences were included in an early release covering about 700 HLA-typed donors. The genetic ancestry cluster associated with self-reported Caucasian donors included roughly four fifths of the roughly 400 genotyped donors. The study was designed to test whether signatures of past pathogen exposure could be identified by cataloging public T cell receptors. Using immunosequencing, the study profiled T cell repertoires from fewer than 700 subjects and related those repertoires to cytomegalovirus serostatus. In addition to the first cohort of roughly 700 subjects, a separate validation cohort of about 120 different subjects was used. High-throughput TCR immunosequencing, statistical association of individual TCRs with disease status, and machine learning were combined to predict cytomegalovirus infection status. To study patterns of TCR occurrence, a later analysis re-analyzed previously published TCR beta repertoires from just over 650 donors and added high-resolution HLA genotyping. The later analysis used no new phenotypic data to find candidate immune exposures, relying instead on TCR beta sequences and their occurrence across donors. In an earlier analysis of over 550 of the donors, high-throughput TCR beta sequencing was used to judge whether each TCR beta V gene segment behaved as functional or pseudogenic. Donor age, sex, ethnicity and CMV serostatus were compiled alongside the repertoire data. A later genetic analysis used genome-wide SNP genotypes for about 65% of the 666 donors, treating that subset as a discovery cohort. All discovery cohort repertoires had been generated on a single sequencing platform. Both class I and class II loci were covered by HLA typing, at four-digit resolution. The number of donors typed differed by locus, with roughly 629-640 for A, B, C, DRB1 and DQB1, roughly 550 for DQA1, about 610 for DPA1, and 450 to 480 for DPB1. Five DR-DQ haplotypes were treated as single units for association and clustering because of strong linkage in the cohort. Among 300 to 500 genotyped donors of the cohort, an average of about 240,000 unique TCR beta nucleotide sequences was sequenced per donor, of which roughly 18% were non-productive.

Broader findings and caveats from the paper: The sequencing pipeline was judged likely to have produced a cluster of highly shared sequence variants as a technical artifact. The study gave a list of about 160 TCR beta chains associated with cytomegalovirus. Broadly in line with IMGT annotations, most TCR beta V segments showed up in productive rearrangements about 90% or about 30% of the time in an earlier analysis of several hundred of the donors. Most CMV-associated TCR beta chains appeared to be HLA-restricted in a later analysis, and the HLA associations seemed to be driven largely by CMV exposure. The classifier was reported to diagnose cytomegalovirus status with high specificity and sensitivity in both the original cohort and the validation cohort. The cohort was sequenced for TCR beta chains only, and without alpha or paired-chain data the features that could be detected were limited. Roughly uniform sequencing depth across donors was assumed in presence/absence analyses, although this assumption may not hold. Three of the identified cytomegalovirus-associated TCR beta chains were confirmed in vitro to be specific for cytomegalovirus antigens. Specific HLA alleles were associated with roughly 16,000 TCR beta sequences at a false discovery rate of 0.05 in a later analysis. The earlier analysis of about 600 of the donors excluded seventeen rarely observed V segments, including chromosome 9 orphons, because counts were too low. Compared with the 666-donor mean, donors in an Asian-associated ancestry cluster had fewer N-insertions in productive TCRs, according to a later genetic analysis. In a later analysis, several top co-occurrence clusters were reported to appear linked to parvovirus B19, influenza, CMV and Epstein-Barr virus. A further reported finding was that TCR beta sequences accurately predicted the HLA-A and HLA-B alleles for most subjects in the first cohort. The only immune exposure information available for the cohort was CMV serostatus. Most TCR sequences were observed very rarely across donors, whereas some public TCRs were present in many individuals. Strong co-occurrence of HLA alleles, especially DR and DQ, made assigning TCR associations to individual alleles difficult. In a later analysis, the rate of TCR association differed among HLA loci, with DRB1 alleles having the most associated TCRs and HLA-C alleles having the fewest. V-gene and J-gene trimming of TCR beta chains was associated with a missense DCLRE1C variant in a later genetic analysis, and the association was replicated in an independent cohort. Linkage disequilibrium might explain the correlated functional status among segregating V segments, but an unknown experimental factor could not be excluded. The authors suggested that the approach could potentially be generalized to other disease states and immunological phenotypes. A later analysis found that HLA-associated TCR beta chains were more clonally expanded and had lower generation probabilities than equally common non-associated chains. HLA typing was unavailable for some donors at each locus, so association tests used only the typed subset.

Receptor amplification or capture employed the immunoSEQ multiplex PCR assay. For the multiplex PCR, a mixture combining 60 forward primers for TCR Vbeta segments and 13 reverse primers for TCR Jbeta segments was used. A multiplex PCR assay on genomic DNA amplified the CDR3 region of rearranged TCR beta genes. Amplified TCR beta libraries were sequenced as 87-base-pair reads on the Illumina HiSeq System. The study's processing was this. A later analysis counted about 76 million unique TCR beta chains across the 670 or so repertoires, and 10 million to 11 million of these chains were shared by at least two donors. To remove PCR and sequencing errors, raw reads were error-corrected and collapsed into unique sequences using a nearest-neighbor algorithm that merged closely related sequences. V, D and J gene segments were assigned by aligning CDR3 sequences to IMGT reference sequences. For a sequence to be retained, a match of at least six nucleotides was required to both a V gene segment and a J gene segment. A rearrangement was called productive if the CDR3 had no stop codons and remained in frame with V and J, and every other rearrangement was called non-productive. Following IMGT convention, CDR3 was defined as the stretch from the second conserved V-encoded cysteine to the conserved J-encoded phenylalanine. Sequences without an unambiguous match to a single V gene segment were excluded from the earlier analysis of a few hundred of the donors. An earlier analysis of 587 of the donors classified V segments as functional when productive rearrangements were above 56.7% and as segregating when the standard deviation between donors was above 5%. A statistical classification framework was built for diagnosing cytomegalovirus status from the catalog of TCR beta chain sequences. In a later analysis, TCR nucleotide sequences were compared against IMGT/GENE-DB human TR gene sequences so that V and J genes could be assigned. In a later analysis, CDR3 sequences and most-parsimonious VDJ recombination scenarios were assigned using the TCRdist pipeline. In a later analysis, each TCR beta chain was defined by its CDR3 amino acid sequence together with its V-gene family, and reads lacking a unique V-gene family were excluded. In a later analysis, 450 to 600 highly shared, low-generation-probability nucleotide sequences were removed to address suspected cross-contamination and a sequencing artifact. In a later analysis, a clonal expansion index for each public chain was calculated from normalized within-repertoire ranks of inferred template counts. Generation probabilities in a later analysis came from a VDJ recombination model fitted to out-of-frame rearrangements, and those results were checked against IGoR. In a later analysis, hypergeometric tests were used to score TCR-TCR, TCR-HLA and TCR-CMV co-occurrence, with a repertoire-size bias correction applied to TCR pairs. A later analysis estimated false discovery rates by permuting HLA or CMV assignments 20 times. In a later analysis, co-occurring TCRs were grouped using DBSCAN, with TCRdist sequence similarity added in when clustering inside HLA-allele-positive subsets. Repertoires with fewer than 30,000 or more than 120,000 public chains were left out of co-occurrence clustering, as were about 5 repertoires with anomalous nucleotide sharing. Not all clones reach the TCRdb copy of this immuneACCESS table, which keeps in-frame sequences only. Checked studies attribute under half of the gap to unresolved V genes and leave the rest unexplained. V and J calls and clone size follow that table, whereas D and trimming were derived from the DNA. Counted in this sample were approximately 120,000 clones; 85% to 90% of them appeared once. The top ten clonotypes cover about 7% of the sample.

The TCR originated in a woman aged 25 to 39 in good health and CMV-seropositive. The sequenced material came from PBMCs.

The nucleotide sequence reads as follows: TGCGCCAGCAGCCCGGCCCCGGACAGGACTAACTATGGCTACACCTTC. Translated, this gives CASSPAPDRTNYGYTF. The chain employs TRBV5-1 and TRBJ1-2; TRBD1 fits 7 bases in the junction. The CDR3, from cysteine to phenylalanine, totals 16 residues. Just the 48-base CDR3 DNA is kept, in frame starting at base 1. From the germline V gene, CDR1 is SGHRS and CDR2 is YFSETQ. Trimmed from V: 4 bases; trimmed from J: 0 bases; junction bases lacking a gene match: 9.